The rows below give T cell receptor beta chains drawn from one sample of a study of OX40 agonist ivuxolimab in advanced cancers. The method was immunoSEQ multiplex PCR; TCRdb's version includes in-frame clones alone and lacks a portion of them. The data show about 63,000 clones, around nine tenths seen once. The sample was CD4+ or CD8+ T cells sorted from blood, taken in a trial of the OX40 agonist ivuxolimab. The receptor set was obtained from an adult with an advanced solid tumor such as melanoma, head and neck, liver or kidney cancer. CDR3s include the opening cysteine and the closing phenylalanine or tryptophan. D genes are given only for firm matches.

d_call,v_call,cdr3_aa
-,TRBV5-4,CASSLDKTPGNTIYF
-,TRBV7-3,CASSLGGFGTDTQYF
TRBD2,TRBV5-1,CASSLAAGLAGVYEQYF
TRBD1,TRBV11-3,CASSPPTGGLTGELFF
-,TRBV5-4,CASSFVGRDGYTF
-,TRBV10-3,CAISEGDYNSPLHF
TRBD2,TRBV27,CASSTPGTSGNPEQFF
TRBD2,TRBV5-1,CASRPSGSYEQYF
TRBD1,TRBV6-6,CASSRTGESNQPQHF
TRBD1,TRBV9,CASSVGGQGDYEQYF
-,TRBV7-9,CASSLARGGAGDTQYF
TRBD1,TRBV27,CASSSRDRVWNEQFF
-,TRBV6-1,CASNFQGTDTQYF
TRBD2,TRBV5-1,CASSQRTSGVQSEQFF
-,TRBV5-1,CASSLFRTYEQYF
-,TRBV5-1,CASSLEGRNTEAFF
TRBD1,TRBV16,CASSRQGAGTEAFF
TRBD1,TRBV7-9,CASSLAGGSTEAFF
-,TRBV15,CATSIRGGYEQYF
TRBD2,TRBV6-1,CAIPGTSGTGELFF
-,TRBV28,CASSLAGSSNQPQHF
TRBD2,TRBV10-1,CASMSSGRGEQFF
-,TRBV5-1,CASSLGGGEQYF
TRBD2,TRBV5-4,CASSYGTSGIQTQYF
-,TRBV9,CASSVAVNPGYLFF
TRBD2,TRBV7-2,CASSLGGRVDEQFF
TRBD2,TRBV7-6,CASSLAGGPGELFF
TRBD2,TRBV19,CASSWRENTKAETQYF
-,TRBV5-5,CASSLLGGAYNEQFF
TRBD1,TRBV28,CASSRSGGLTGELFF
-,TRBV28,CASSNGRAAHYEQYF
TRBD2,TRBV5-4,CASSLGLADDYEQYF
-,TRBV28,CASSFDYGYTF
TRBD1,TRBV19,CASSIGTGGRTGELFF
-,TRBV5-1,CASSLDGQGGTGELFF
-,TRBV11-3,CASRGDETQYF
TRBD2,TRBV5-1,CASSFRPGLAEFTGELFF
TRBD1,TRBV28,CASSPWTGSSGNTIYF
-,TRBV5-4,CASSLEAGTYEQYF
TRBD1,TRBV11-1,CASSRDSTGNTIYF
-,TRBV6-4,CASTRPTDTQYF
-,TRBV6-6,CASSYGPIGNYGYTF
-,TRBV5-1,CASSVGGSTDTQYF
-,TRBV27,CASSLTYNSPLHF
-,TRBV7-8,CASSPHGPYEQYF
-,TRBV5-1,CASSLNDQYEQYF
-,TRBV7-9,CASSLLLGNNEQFF
-,TRBV5-6,CASSFGFDLTYEQYF